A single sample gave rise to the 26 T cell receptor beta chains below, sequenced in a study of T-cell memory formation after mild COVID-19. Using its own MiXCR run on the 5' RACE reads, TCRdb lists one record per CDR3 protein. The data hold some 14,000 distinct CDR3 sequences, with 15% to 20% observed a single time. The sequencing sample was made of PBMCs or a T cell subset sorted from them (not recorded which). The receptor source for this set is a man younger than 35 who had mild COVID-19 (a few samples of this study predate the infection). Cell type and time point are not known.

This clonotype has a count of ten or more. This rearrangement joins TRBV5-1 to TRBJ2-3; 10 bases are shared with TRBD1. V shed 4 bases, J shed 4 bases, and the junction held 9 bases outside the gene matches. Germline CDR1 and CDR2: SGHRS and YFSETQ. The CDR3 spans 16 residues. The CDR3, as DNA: TGCGCCAGCAGCCTCCGGGACAGGGGTGTATCAGATACGCAGTATTTT. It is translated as CASSLRDRGVSDTQYF.

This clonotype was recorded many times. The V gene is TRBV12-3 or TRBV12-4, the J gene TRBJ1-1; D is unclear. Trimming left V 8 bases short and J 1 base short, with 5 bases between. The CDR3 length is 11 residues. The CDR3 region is CASGPNTEAFF. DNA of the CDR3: TGTGCCAGCGGGCCGAACACTGAAGCTTTCTTT.

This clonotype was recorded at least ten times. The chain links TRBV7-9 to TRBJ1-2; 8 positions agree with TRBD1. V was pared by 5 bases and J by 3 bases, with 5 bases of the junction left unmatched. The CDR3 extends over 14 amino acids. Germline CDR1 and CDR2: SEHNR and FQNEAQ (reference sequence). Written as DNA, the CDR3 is TGTGCCAGCAGCCCCGGACAGGGTCACTATGGCTACACCTTC. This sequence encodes CASSPGQGHYGYTF.

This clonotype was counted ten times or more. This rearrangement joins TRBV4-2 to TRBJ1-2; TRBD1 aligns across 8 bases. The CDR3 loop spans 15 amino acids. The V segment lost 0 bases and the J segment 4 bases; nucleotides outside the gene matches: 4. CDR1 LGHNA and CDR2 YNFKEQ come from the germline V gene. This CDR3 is CASSQESGGAYGYTF. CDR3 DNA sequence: TGTGCCAGCAGCCAAGAATCAGGGGGCGCCTATGGCTACACCTTC.

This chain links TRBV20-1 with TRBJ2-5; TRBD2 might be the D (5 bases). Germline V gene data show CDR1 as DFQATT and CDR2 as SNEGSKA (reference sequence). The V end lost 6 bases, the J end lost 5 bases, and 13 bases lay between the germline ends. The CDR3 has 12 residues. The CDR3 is CSALDSSETQYF. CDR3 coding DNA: TGCAGTGCCTTGGACTCGTCGGAGACCCAGTACTTC.

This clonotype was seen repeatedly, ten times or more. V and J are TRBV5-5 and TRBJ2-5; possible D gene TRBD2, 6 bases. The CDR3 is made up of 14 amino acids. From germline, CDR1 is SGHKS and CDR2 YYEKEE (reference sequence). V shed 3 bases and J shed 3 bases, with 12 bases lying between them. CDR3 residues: CASSSKAGKETQYF. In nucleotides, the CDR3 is TGTGCCAGCAGCTCCAAGGCGGGGAAAGAGACCCAGTACTTC.

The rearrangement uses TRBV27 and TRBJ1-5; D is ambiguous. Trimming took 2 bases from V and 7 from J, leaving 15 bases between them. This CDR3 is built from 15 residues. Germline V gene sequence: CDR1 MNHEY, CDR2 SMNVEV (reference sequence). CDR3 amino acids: CASSLIWGRGQPQHF. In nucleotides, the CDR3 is TGTGCCAGCAGTTTAATCTGGGGTCGGGGACAGCCCCAGCATTTT.

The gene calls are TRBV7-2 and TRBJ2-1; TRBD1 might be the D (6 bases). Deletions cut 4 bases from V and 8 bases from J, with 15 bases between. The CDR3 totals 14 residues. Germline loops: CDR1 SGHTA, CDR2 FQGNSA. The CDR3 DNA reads TGTGCCAGCAGCTCCTTCAGGGCAGGGGATGAGCAGTTCTTC. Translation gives CASSSFRAGDEQFF.

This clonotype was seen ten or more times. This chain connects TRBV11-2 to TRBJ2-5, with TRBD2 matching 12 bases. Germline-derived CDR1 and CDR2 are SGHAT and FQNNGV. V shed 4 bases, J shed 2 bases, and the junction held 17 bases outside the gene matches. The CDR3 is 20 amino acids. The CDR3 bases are TGTGCCAGCAGCTCGCCCCGTGGGCTAGCGGGGGGGCCGGTACAAGAGACCCAGTACTTC. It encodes CASSSPRGLAGGPVQETQYF. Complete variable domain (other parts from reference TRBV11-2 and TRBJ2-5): EAGVAQSPRYKIIEKRQSVAFWCNPISGHATLYWYQQILGQGPKLLIQFQNNGVVDDSQLPKDRFSAERLKGVDSTLKIQPAKLEDSAVYLCASSSPRGLAGGPVQETQYFGPGTRLLVL.

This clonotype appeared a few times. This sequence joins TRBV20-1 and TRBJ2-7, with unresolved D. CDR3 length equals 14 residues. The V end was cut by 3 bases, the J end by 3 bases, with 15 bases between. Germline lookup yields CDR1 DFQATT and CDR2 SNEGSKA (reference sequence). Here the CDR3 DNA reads TGCAGTGCTAGCCGCTGGGGTTTGGGCTACGAGCAGTACGTC. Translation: CSASRWGLGYEQYV.

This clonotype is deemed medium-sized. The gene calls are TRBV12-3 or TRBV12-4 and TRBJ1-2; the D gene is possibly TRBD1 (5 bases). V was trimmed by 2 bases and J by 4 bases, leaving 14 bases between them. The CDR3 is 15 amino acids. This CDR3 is CASSLIQGFIYGYTF. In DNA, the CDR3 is TGTGCCAGCAGTTTAATTCAGGGTTTCATCTATGGCTACACCTTC.

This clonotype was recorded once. CDR3 nucleotide sequence: TGTGCCAGCAGCGTCCCCGGCGGGGGGGCAGATACGCAGTATTTT. Translating gives CASSVPGGGADTQYF. This chain links TRBV9 with TRBJ2-3, with 9 nucleotides matching TRBD2. From germline, CDR1 is SGDLS and CDR2 YYNGEE. CDR3 length: 15 residues. Losses at the gene ends were 2 bases for V and 4 bases for J; bases not matched to a gene: 5.

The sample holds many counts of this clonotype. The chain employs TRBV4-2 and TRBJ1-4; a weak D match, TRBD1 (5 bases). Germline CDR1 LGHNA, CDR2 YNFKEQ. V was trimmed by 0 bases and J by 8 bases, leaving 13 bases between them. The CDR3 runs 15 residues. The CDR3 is CASSQDLGEYEKLFF. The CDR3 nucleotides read TGTGCCAGCAGCCAAGATCTAGGGGAATACGAAAAACTGTTTTTT.

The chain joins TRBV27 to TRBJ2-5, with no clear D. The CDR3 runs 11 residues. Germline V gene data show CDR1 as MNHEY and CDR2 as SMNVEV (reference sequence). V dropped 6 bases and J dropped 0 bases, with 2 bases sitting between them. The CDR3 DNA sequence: TGTGCCAGCAGCTACCAAGAGACCCAGTACTTC. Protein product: CASSYQETQYF.

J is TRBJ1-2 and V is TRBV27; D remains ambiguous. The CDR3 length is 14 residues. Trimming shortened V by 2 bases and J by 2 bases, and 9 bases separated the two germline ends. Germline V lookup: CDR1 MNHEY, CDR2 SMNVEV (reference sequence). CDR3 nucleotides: TGTGCCAGCAGTTTAGGAGGCAGAAACTATGGCTACACCTTC. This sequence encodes CASSLGGRNYGYTF.

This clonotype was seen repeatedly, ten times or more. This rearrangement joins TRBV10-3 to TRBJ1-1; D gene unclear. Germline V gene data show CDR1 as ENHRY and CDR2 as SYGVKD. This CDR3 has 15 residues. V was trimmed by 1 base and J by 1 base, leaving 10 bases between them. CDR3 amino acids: CAISEWSSGNTEAFF. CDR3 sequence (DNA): TGTGCCATCAGTGAGTGGTCTTCTGGGAACACTGAAGCTTTCTTT.

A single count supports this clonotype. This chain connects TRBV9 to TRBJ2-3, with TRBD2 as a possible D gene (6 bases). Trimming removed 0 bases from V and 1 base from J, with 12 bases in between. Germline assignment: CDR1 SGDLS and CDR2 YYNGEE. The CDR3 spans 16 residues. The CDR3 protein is CASSVVVREGTDTQYF. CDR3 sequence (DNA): TGTGCCAGCAGCGTAGTTGTGCGGGAAGGCACAGATACGCAGTATTTT. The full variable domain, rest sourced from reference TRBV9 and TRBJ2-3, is DSGVTQTPKHLITATGQRVTLRCSPRSGDLSVYWYQQSLDQGLQFLIQYYNGEERAKGNILERFSAQQFPDLHSELNLSSLELGDSALYFCASSVVVREGTDTQYFGPGTRLTVL.

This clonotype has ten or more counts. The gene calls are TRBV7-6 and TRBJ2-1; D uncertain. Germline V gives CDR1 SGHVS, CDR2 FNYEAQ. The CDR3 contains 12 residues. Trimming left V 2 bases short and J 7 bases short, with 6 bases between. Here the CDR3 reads CASSLFLNEQFF. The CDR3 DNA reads TGTGCCAGCAGCTTATTCCTGAATGAGCAGTTCTTC.

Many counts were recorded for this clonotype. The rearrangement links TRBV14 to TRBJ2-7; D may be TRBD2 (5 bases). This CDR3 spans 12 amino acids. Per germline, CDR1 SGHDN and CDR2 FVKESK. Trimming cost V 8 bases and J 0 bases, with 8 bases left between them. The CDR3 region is CASGETSYEQYF. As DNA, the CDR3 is TGTGCCAGCGGGGAGACCTCCTACGAGCAGTACTTC.

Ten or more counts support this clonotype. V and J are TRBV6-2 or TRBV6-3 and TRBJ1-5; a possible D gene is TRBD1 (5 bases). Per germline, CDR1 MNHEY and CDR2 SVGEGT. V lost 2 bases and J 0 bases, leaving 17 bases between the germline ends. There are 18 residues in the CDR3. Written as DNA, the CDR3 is TGTGCCAGCAGTTACGAGGGACCCGCCGGTCATAGCAATCAGCCCCAGCATTTT. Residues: CASSYEGPAGHSNQPQHF.

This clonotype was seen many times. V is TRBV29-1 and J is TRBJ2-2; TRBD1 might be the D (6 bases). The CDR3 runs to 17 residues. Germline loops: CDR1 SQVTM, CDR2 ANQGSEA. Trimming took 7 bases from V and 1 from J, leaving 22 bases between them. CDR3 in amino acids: CSAQLWDNTLNTGELFF. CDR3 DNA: TGCAGCGCCCAGCTATGGGACAATACATTGAACACCGGGGAGCTGTTTTTT.

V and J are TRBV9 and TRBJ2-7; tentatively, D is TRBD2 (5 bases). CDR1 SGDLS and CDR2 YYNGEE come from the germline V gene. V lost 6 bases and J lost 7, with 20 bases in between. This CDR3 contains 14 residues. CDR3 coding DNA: TGTGCCAGCAAGTCTTCTGCGGGCATGGGGGAGCAGTACGTC. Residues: CASKSSAGMGEQYV.

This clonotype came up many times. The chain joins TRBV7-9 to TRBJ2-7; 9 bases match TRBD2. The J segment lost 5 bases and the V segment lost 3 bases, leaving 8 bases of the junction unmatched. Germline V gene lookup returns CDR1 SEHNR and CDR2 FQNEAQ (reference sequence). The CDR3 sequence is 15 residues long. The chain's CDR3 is CASSFLRGGVNEQYF. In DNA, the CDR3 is TGTGCCAGCAGCTTCCTGCGCGGGGGGGTCAACGAGCAGTACTTC.

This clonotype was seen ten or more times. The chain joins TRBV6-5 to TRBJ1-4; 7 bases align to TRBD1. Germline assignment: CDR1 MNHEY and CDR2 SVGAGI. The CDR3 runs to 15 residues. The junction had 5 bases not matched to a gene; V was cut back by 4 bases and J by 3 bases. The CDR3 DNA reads TGTGCCAGCAGTTTACAGGGGACGGCTAATGAAAAACTGTTTTTT. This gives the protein CASSLQGTANEKLFF.

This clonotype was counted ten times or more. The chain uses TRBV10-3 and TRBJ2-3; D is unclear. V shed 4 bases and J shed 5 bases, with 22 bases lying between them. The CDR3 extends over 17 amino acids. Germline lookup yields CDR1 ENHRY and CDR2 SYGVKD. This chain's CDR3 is CAISGRILATPGDTQYF. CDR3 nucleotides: TGTGCCATCAGTGGACGGATCTTGGCGACCCCTGGAGATACGCAGTATTTT.

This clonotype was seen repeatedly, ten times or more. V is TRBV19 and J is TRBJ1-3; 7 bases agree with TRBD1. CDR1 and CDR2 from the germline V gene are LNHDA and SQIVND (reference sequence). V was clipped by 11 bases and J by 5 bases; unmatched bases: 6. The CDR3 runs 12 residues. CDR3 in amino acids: CAARDSRNTIYF. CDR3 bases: TGTGCCGCTAGGGACAGCAGAAACACCATATATTTT.